Sequencing of this TCR beta chain was carried out in a study of preoperative IRX-2 immunotherapy in early breast cancer (dated 2019 in TCRdb). This clone was seen a single time. No antigen is known for it. Base qualities are missing; no much larger clone stands one base away. The library was obtained by the immunoSEQ multiplex PCR assay. The clones in this table, taken by TCRdb from immuneACCESS, are in-frame only. Not every clone is retained; where verified, under half of the shortfall comes from an unresolved V gene, and the cause of the rest is unknown. Recorded for this sample are about 11,000 clones; 75% to 90% of them occurred a single time. The top ten constitute 4.5% to 7% of the sample. The treatment or condition label on this specimen signifies: preoperative locoregional IRX-2 cytokine immunotherapy. The samples were obtained from a phase Ib study that tested preoperative, locoregional IRX-2 cytokine immunotherapy designed to prime immune responses. Donors were patients with early-stage breast cancer who received IRX-2 before surgery.

V has 4 bases trimmed and J has 7 bases trimmed; junction bases matching no gene number 13. The CDR3 sequence holds 16 residues, the cysteine and phenylalanine included. Only the CDR3 DNA is retained, 48 bases long and in frame from the first base. The sequence links TRBV7-1 to TRBJ1-5; TRBD1 lines up with 7 middle nucleotides. TRBV7-1 is identified as an open reading frame with a role that is uncertain. Sequencing was performed on lymph node tissue, taken before IRX-2 immunotherapy. The receptor comes from a human donor with breast cancer. CDR3 sequence: CASSLESGQAGQPQHF. The DNA sequence is TGTGCCAGCAGCTTGGAATCTGGACAGGCTGGACAGCCCCAGCATTTT.